This T cell receptor beta chain was obtained from a study of shared clonotypes between healthy human individuals. CDR3 length: 11 amino acids. Between the trimmed V and J ends, which lost 1 base and 7 bases, there was a span of 4 bases. Germline lookup yields CDR1 SGHAT and CDR2 FQNNGV. The repertoire was sequenced with immunoSEQ multiplex PCR; TCRdb's copy has only in-frame clones and lacks some. The table lists about 2.4 million clones, 93% of them singletons, with roughly 0.39% in the top ten. V is TRBV11-2 and J is TRBJ2-5; unclear D gene. The source material was naive CD4+ T cells from PBMCs. Subset denoted: CD45RA+ positively selected. This TCR came from a man aged 18 to 30 in good health. Some clones in this sample may be carry-over from other donors' samples. The CDR3 DNA follows: TGTGCCAGCAGCTTAGGGCCGACCCAGTACTTC. The encoded protein is CASSLGPTQYF.